The table lists the clone carrying this TCR beta chain with a few counts. What it binds is unknown. The entry originates in a study of T-cell memory formation after mild COVID-19. Overall study findings and caveats: A subset of responding clones appeared in pre-infection memory, suggesting cross-reactive memory joined. While clones contracting from day 15 to 85 were balanced between CD4 and CD8, later expanders leaned CD4+. Contracting CD4+ clones lay largely in CM and EM, with CD8+ ones residing in EMRA. Still unconfirmed is whether the second-wave clones peaking on day 37 recognized SARS-CoV-2.

TCRdb reprocessed the 5' RACE reads with MiXCR, giving one entry per CDR3 protein. Of 240,000 or so distinct CDR3 sequences listed, more than 8% are singletons. This CDR3 is 13 amino acids long. The germline V gene encodes CDR1 DFQATT and CDR2 SNEGSKA (reference sequence). The V gene lost 2 bases and the J gene lost 4 bases, with 11 bases spanning the gap. Source material: PBMCs or a T cell subset sorted from them (not recorded which). The receptor was isolated from a young man who had mild COVID-19 (a few samples of this study predate the infection). Cell type and time point are not known. This rearrangement joins TRBV20-1 to TRBJ1-2; a possible D gene is TRBD1 (6 bases). The CDR3 protein is CSARPQGTYGYTF. The CDR3 nucleotides read TGCAGTGCTAGACCCCAGGGGACCTATGGCTACACCTTC.